A single sample is the source of the 27 T cell receptor beta chains below, sequenced in a study of glioma-infiltrating T cells. Using RNA template, CDR3s of TCR alpha and beta were amplified with iRepertoire arm-PCR. TCRdb used MiXCR to reprocess the multiplex PCR reads, holding one entry per CDR3 protein. The sample gives around 90,000 distinct CDR3 sequences, 35% to 45% of which show up once; approximately 38% is in the top ten. The sequenced sample was glioma tissue, nonneoplastic brain tissue, or PBMCs (not recorded which). The receptors were gathered from a human donor with low-grade glioma or glioblastoma, undergoing nonglioma brain surgery, or in good health (not recorded which).

This clonotype was counted many times. The chain combines TRBV7-6 with TRBJ2-2; D is undetermined. The germline V and J ends were trimmed by 3 bases and 5 bases, with 1 base remaining between them. This CDR3 comprises 11 residues. Germline CDR1 reads SGHVS; CDR2 reads FNYEAQ. In DNA form, the CDR3 reads TGTGCCAGCAGCTTGACCGGGGAGCTGTTTTTT. Translating gives CASSLTGELFF.

V usage is TRBV19 and J usage is TRBJ2-1, with 9 bases fitting TRBD2. This CDR3 spans 19 amino acids. Germline CDR1 reads LNHDA; CDR2 reads SQIVND (reference sequence). The V and J ends lost 5 bases and 6 bases, in that order; junction bases with no gene match: 20. As DNA, the CDR3 is TGTGCCAGTAGTGCCCCCGCCCCCCTGGCTAGCGGGATTTTCAATGAGCAGTTCTTC. Translated, it gives CASSAPAPLASGIFNEQFF. The full variable domain, completed using reference TRBV19 and TRBJ2-1, is DGGITQSPKYLFRKEGQNVTLSCEQNLNHDAMYWYRQDPGQGLRLIYYSQIVNDFQKGDIAEGYSVSREKKESFPLTVTSAQKNPTAFYLCASSAPAPLASGIFNEQFFGPGTRLTVL.

There are many counts of this clonotype. This could be a read error, since a much larger clone is one nucleotide away. The rearrangement links TRBV25-1 to TRBJ1-1, with a tentative D call TRBD1 (6 bases). The V gene's germline CDR1 is MGHDK and CDR2 SYGVNS. This CDR3 is 15 amino acids long. CDR3 protein: CASSATKGGDTGAFF. The CDR3 nucleotides are TGTGCCAGCAGCGCGACGAAAGGGGGTGACACTGGAGCTTTCTTT.

J is TRBJ2-5 and V is TRBV3-1; 8 bases match TRBD1. Unmatched junction bases numbered 1, after V lost 2 bases and J lost 2 bases. Germline-derived CDR1 and CDR2 are LGHDT and YNNKEL (reference sequence). This CDR3 region has 14 residues. As DNA, the CDR3 is TGTGCCAGCAGCCAACGGACAGGGCAAGAGACCCAGTACTTC. Residues: CASSQRTGQETQYF.

This clonotype has at least ten counts. This may arise from a read error, as a much more abundant clone is one base away. The chain recombines TRBV2 with TRBJ1-5; D unclear. Germline V gene data show CDR1 as SNHLY and CDR2 as FYNNEI. This CDR3 contains 13 residues. The CDR3: CAGSEDLNQPQHF. DNA for the CDR3: TGTGCCGGCAGCGAAGACCTAAATCAGCCCCAGCATTTT.

With regard to this clonotype: Possible read error: a much larger clone is one base away. CDR3 protein: CASSRQGDTCEQYF. Here the CDR3 DNA reads TGTGCCAGCTCACGACAGGGCGACACCTGCGAGCAGTACTTC. The J gene is TRBJ2-7, the V gene TRBV18; 7 bases match TRBD1. Germline CDR1 reads KGHSH; CDR2 reads LQKENI. The ends lost 4 bases at V and 6 bases at J; junction bases unmatched: 9. CDR3 length equals 14 residues. Full variable domain (missing parts from reference TRBV18 and TRBJ2-7): NAGVMQNPRHLVRRRGQEARLRCSPMKGHSHVYWYRQLPEEGLKFMVYLQKENIIDESGMPKERFSAEFPKEGPSILRIQQVVRGDSAAYFCASSRQGDTCEQYFGPGTRLTVT.

Regarding this clonotype: This could be a read error, since a much larger clone is one nucleotide away. V gene TRBV20-1 combines with J gene TRBJ2-2; tentative D call: TRBD2 (6 bases). Germline CDR1 is DFQATT and CDR2 is SNEGSKA (reference sequence). The CDR3 consists of 17 residues. The CDR3 spells CSARDPAGPANTGELLF. The CDR3 DNA follows: TGCAGTGCTAGAGATCCAGCGGGCCCCGCGAACACCGGGGAGCTGCTTTTT.

The sample holds many counts of this clonotype. The chain employs TRBV3-1 and TRBJ2-1; D call uncertain. Looked up from germline, CDR1 is LGHDT and CDR2 is YNNKEL (reference sequence). The CDR3 contains 13 residues. V lost 6 bases, J lost 3 bases, and 9 bases lay in between. This chain's CDR3 is CASRLAGYNEQFF. CDR3 coding DNA: TGTGCCAGCAGGTTGGCCGGCTACAATGAGCAGTTCTTC.

Details on this clonotype: A much larger clone differs by one base, so this may be a read error. The chain couples TRBV24-1 to TRBJ2-1; no definite D call. The CDR3 totals 12 residues. CDR1 is KGHDR, CDR2 SFDVKD, per germline. V was pared by 2 bases and J by 8 bases, with 6 bases between. The CDR3 DNA follows: TGTGCCACCAGTGATTCTAATTATGAGCAGTTCTTC. Its protein is CATSDSNYEQFF.

Comment on this clonotype: A much more abundant neighbour one base away suggests this may be a read error. Without the conserved terminal phenylalanine or tryptophan, this CDR3 likely stems from a read error. The chain combines TRBV2 with TRBJ1-3; D is uncertain. The CDR3 extends over 14 amino acids. V was pared by 10 bases and J by 0 bases, with 13 bases between. CDR1 SNHLY and CDR2 FYNNEI come from the germline V gene. CDR3 sequence: CAILLGFSGNTIYS. The CDR3 bases are TGTGCCATTCTCCTGGGTTTCTCTGGAAACACCATATATTCT.

Concerning this clonotype itself: A junction end diverges from the germline sequence, so it may reflect a read error. The rearrangement uses TRBV10-3 and TRBJ1-5; TRBD1 matches at 12 bases. There are 15 residues in the CDR3. Looked up from germline, CDR1 is ENHRY and CDR2 is SYGVKD. The CDR3 protein is CAISRGQGASQPKHF. Written as DNA, the CDR3 is TGTGCCATCAGTCGGGGACAGGGGGCAAGTCAGCCCAAGCATTTT.

This clonotype showed up just once. The chain uses TRBV2 and TRBJ2-7, with D maybe TRBD1 (5 bases). The CDR3 totals 14 residues. In germline, CDR1 is SNHLY, CDR2 FYNNEI. The V end was cut by 3 bases, the J end by 4 bases, with 13 bases between. DNA of the CDR3: TGTGCCAGCAGTGACGGACACCTATTATACGAGCAGTACTTC. Encoded protein: CASSDGHLLYEQYF. The variable domain in full, with the rest retrieved from reference TRBV2 and TRBJ2-7, is EPEVTQTPSHQVTQMGQEVILRCVPISNHLYFYWYRQILGQKVEFLVSFYNNEISEKSEIFDDQFSVERPDGSNFTLKIRSTKLEDSAMYFCASSDGHLLYEQYFGPGTRLTVT.

This clonotype has a count of ten or more. The chain combines TRBV6-1 with TRBJ2-6, with 9 bases aligning to TRBD1. This CDR3 region has 15 residues. The V segment lost 5 bases and the J segment 4 bases; nucleotides outside the gene matches: 3. Per germline, CDR1 MNHNS and CDR2 SASEGT. CDR3 in amino acids: CASSTGQGGANVLTF. In DNA, the CDR3 is TGTGCCAGCAGTACAGGACAGGGGGGGGCCAACGTCCTGACTTTC.

This clonotype has a count of ten or more. The rearrangement uses TRBV12-3 or TRBV12-4 and TRBJ1-5, with TRBD1 matching over 9 bases. Unmatched junction bases numbered 4, after V lost 5 bases and J lost 5 bases. This CDR3 has 14 residues. CDR3 protein: CASSTGGAYQPQHF. For the CDR3, the DNA is TGTGCCAGCAGTACAGGGGGCGCGTATCAGCCCCAGCATTTT.

As concerns this clonotype: A much bigger clone sits one base away, suggesting this may be a read error. J is TRBJ2-5 and V is TRBV11-3; D remains ambiguous. The CDR3 contains 13 residues. Per germline, CDR1 SGHNT and CDR2 YENEEA. CDR3 sequence: CASSLDVQEAQYF. In DNA form, the CDR3 reads TGTGCCAGCAGCTTAGACGTCCAAGAGGCCCAGTACTTC.

This clonotype appeared a few times. The V and J genes are TRBV9 and TRBJ2-1, with D perhaps given as TRBD1 or TRBD2 (5 bases each). This CDR3 has 13 amino acids. V was shortened by 4 bases and J by 7 bases, with 12 bases between the two germline ends. Germline CDR1 and CDR2: SGDLS and YYNGEE. CDR3 DNA: TGTGCCAGCAGCCTTAGAGAGGGGAATGAGCAGTTCTTC. It translates to CASSLREGNEQFF.

Ten or more counts support this clonotype. This chain uses TRBV28 with TRBJ1-2; 8 bases match TRBD1. Germline assignment: CDR1 MDHEN and CDR2 SYDVKM. V lost 3 bases, J lost 0 bases, and 3 bases stayed unmatched. This CDR3 is built from 15 residues. The CDR3 bases are TGTGCCAGCAGTTTTGGGACAGGTACTAACTATGGCTACACCTTC. Translating it yields CASSFGTGTNYGYTF.

The CDR3 region has the DNA TGTGCCAGCAGTGAAGCGGGGGTGCACAATGAGCAGTTCTTC. Translated: CASSEAGVHNEQFF. The rearrangement links TRBV6-1 to TRBJ2-1; either TRBD1 or TRBD2 may fit D (5 bases each). This CDR3 has 14 residues. Per the germline V gene, CDR1 is MNHNS and CDR2 is SASEGT. V was clipped by 0 bases and J by 5 bases, with 8 bases between them.

Remarks on this clonotype: At one end, the junction sequence differs from germline, possibly due to a read error. The rearrangement joins TRBV20-1 to TRBJ2-5; D is perhaps TRBD2 (6 bases). The CDR3 extends over 14 amino acids. The germline gives CDR1 DFQATT, CDR2 SNEGSKA (reference sequence). The CDR3: CSATGTEYQETEYF. The CDR3 nucleotides are TGCAGTGCTACTGGGACTGAGTACCAAGAGACCGAGTACTTC.

This clonotype was recorded at least ten times. J is TRBJ2-1 and V is TRBV7-3; tentative D call: TRBD2 (6 bases). This CDR3 region has 15 residues. Per germline, CDR1 SGHTA and CDR2 FQGTGA. Trimming cost V 3 bases and J 2 bases, with 11 bases left between them. The CDR3 DNA follows: TGTGCCAGCAGCTTCGGGGGAGCCCCCTACAATGAGCAGTTCTTC. This translates into CASSFGGAPYNEQFF.

This clonotype was recorded only once. Since a much larger clone is just one base distant, this may be a read error. This sequence joins TRBV12-3 or TRBV12-4 and TRBJ2-7; D might be TRBD2 (5 bases). The V gene lost 3 bases and the J gene lost 2 bases, with 11 bases spanning the gap. CDR3 size: 14 residues. As DNA, the CDR3 is TGTGCCAGCAGTTTGTCCAGCGGCCCCTACGAGCAGTACTTC. Translated, it gives CASSLSSGPYEQYF.

This clonotype showed up just a few times. This may be a read error: a much more frequent sequence differs by one nucleotide. No conserved phenylalanine or tryptophan is present at the end of the CDR3, so a read error is the likely explanation. The rearrangement joins TRBV10-1 to TRBJ1-2, with D unresolved. Looked up from germline, CDR1 is WNHNN and CDR2 is SYGVQD (reference sequence). CDR3 size: 13 residues. Between the trimmed V and J ends, which lost 2 bases and 5 bases, there was a span of 9 bases. CDR3 in amino acids: CASSENTLYGYTL. CDR3 nucleotides: TGCGCCAGCAGTGAGAACACTCTGTATGGCTACACCCTC.

This clonotype was observed many times. This rearrangement joins TRBV12-5 to TRBJ2-1; no definite D call. In germline, CDR1 is LGHNT, CDR2 FRNRAP. With 2 bases removed from V and 15 bases from J, the gap between germline ends came to 14 bases. The CDR3 has 12 residues. The DNA for the CDR3 is TGTGCTAGTGGTTTGACTCCTCATTCTCCGTTCTTC. It translates to CASGLTPHSPFF.

A note on this clonotype: A read error may account for a junction end that differs from germline. V and J are TRBV28 and TRBJ2-2; 7 nucleotides align to TRBD1. Germline loops: CDR1 MDHEN, CDR2 SYDVKM. The CDR3 contains 15 residues. CDR3: CASTPPQGNTRELFF. As DNA, the CDR3 is TGTGCCAGCACTCCCCCACAGGGGAACACCCGGGAGCTGTTTTTT.

A remark on this clonotype: A much larger clone differs from this one at a single base, so this may be a read error. The CDR3 loop is CATPSSEANVLTF. The CDR3, as DNA: TGTGCCACCCCAAGCTCTGAGGCCAACGTCCTGACTTTC. The J gene is TRBJ2-6, the V gene TRBV24-1; no definite D call. The length of the CDR3 is 13 residues. CDR1 and CDR2 (germline): KGHDR, SFDVKD.

This clonotype was recorded many times. The chain employs TRBV28 and TRBJ2-3, with 7 bases identical to TRBD2. CDR1 MDHEN and CDR2 SYDVKM come from the germline V gene. The CDR3 totals 11 residues. V was clipped by 6 bases and J by 6 bases; unmatched bases: 0. Here the CDR3 DNA reads TGTGCCAGCAGGCGGGAGGATACGCAGTATTTT. Amino acids: CASRREDTQYF.

This clonotype was counted at least ten times. The chain couples TRBV29-1 to TRBJ1-4, with D perhaps TRBD1 (5 bases). The CDR3 runs to 13 residues. V was clipped by 2 bases and J by 6 bases, with 10 bases between them. CDR1 and CDR2 from the germline V gene are SQVTM and ANQGSEA. The CDR3 protein is CSVEPGTDEKLFF. CDR3 bases: TGCAGCGTTGAACCGGGGACGGATGAAAAACTGTTTTTT.